These 25 T cell receptor beta chains came from one sample sequenced in a study of Graves' ophthalmopathy and Graves' hyperthyroidism. The study amplified TCR beta CDR3 regions using RNA transcripts. Amplification began with first-round RT-PCR using HTBI primers, then second-round multiplex PCR was performed. Each CDR3 protein gets one entry after TCRdb re-called the multiplex PCR reads with MiXCR. The sample includes about 1.2 million distinct CDR3 sequences, 36% of them seen just once. Sequencing used peripheral blood or thyroid tissue (not recorded which). The receptors were gathered from an adult man with Graves' hyperthyroidism.

This clonotype has a count of ten or more. The chain links TRBV7-8 to TRBJ1-4; 7 bases line up with TRBD1. The length of the CDR3 is 15 residues. V shed 2 bases and J 7 bases; nucleotides not matched to a gene: 7. Germline-derived CDR1 and CDR2 are SGHVS and FQNEAQ. The CDR3 loop is CASSLMQGVGEKLFF. The DNA for the CDR3 is TGTGCCAGCAGCTTAATGCAGGGGGTTGGTGAAAAACTGTTTTTT.

The chain employs TRBV15 and TRBJ1-2; D is possibly TRBD1 (5 bases). The V gene's germline CDR1 is LNHNV and CDR2 YYDKDF (reference sequence). The length of the CDR3 is 15 residues. The V end lost 3 bases, the J end lost 4 bases, and 15 bases lay between the germline ends. CDR3 bases: TGTGCCACCAGCAGTCGAGGGACGGCGAGCTATGGCTACACCTTC. Encoded protein: CATSSRGTASYGYTF.

The chain is built from TRBV12-3 or TRBV12-4 and TRBJ1-6; TRBD1 agrees at 7 bases. V shed 6 bases, J shed 9 bases, and the junction held 5 bases outside the gene matches. This CDR3 is 13 amino acids long. The CDR3 here is CASSDRESSPLHF. The DNA for the CDR3 is TGTGCCAGCAGCGACAGGGAAAGTTCACCCCTCCACTTT.

This clonotype was found a few times. The chain has TRBV10-3 and TRBJ1-1; tentative D call: TRBD1 (6 bases). Germline loops: CDR1 ENHRY, CDR2 SYGVKD. The CDR3 covers 13 residues. The V gene lost 10 bases and the J gene lost 1 base, with 13 bases spanning the gap. The CDR3 DNA follows: TGTGCCAGCAGGATACAGGGGAACACTGAAGCTTTCTTT. This encodes CASRIQGNTEAFF.

In the case of this clonotype: A read error may account for a junction end that differs from germline. The chain links TRBV7-9 to TRBJ1-2, with no clear D. CDR3 length: 13 residues. The V gene's germline CDR1 is SEHNR and CDR2 FQNEAQ (reference sequence). For the CDR3, the DNA is TGCGCCAGCAGCTTGAACCCTGACTATGGCTACACCTTC. Protein product: CASSLNPDYGYTF.

Note on this clonotype: Germline is not matched at one junction end, which may reflect a read error. V usage is TRBV11-1 and J usage is TRBJ2-7; 11 nucleotides align to TRBD1. CDR1 is SGHAT and CDR2 is FQDESV in the germline V gene (reference sequence). This CDR3 has 16 residues. The CDR3 loop is CAWDGSRDRGTGEQYF. In DNA, the CDR3 is TGCGCCTGGGACGGATCCAGGGACAGGGGGACCGGCGAGCAGTACTTC.

This clonotype has at least ten counts. The chain is built from TRBV19 and TRBJ1-6; unclear D gene. This CDR3 comprises 16 residues. Trimming shortened V by 4 bases and J by 7 bases, and 17 bases separated the two germline ends. CDR1 and CDR2 from the germline V gene are LNHDA and SQIVND (reference sequence). CDR3 bases: TGTGCCAGTAGTACTTCTGGTGGAATCGCGAATTCACCCCTCCACTTT. Translation gives CASSTSGGIANSPLHF.

This clonotype has a count of ten or more. The rearrangement joins TRBV11-1 to TRBJ2-7; D remains unclear. The CDR3 sequence is 15 residues long. Germline loops: CDR1 SGHAT, CDR2 FQDESV (reference sequence). V lost 1 base and J 0 bases, leaving 10 bases between the germline ends. The CDR3 is CASSLGGRRSYEQYF. In DNA, the CDR3 is TGTGCCAGCAGCTTAGGTGGGCGACGCTCCTACGAGCAGTACTTC.

This clonotype was detected ten times or more. The chain recombines TRBV2 with TRBJ1-1, with 8 bases fitting TRBD1. Per germline, CDR1 SNHLY and CDR2 FYNNEI. Germline trimming cut 9 bases from V and 5 bases from J; bases unmatched to any gene: 14. This CDR3 region has 15 residues. CDR3 amino acids: CASRGRTGTSTEAFF. The CDR3 DNA reads as TGTGCCAGTAGGGGAAGGACAGGGACGTCGACTGAAGCTTTCTTT.

The rearrangement links TRBV10-3 to TRBJ1-1; the match to TRBD1 covers 9 bases. The CDR3 extends over 14 amino acids. The germline gives CDR1 ENHRY, CDR2 SYGVKD. J gave up 3 bases and V 6 bases, and 5 bases lay outside the gene matches. The CDR3 coding sequence is TGTGCCATCAGCATACAGGGGGCGGACACTGAAGCTTTCTTT. Translation: CAISIQGADTEAFF.

This clonotype was detected many times. The chain recombines TRBV11-2 with TRBJ2-6, with unresolved D. Germline V gives CDR1 SGHAT, CDR2 FQNNGV. With 5 bases removed from V and 0 bases from J, the gap between germline ends came to 11 bases. This CDR3 comprises 16 residues. The CDR3 region has the DNA TGTGCCAGCAGCCCCGCAGGAGCCTCTGGGGCCAACGTCCTGACTTTC. As protein: CASSPAGASGANVLTF.

This clonotype was counted between two and nine times. This chain connects TRBV5-1 to TRBJ2-5; 12 bases fit TRBD1. The CDR3 extends over 15 amino acids. J was trimmed by 6 bases and V by 3 bases; bases with no gene match: 6. CDR1 SGHRS and CDR2 YFSETQ come from the germline V gene. CDR3 protein: CASSSGTGGAKTQYF. The CDR3 DNA reads TGCGCCAGCAGCTCCGGGACAGGGGGCGCGAAGACCCAGTACTTC. The whole variable domain, remainder taken from reference TRBV5-1 and TRBJ2-5, is KAGVTQTPRYLIKTRGQQVTLSCSPISGHRSVSWYQQTPGQGLQFLFEYFSETQRNKGNFPGRFSGRQFSNSRSEMNVSTLELGDSALYLCASSSGTGGAKTQYFGPGTRLLVL.

This clonotype was seen a handful of times. This chain links TRBV20-1 with TRBJ1-2; a possible D gene is TRBD1 (5 bases). The CDR3 runs 12 residues. Trimming shortened V by 5 bases and J by 8 bases, and 15 bases separated the two germline ends. CDR1 and CDR2 from the germline V gene are DFQATT and SNEGSKA (reference sequence). DNA of the CDR3: TGCAGTGCTCCCCGGGGGGTCGGGGGCTACACCTTC. Translating it yields CSAPRGVGGYTF.

This clonotype was seen a handful of times. The CDR3 spells CASSKLRGDNYEQYF. DNA of the CDR3: TGTGCCAGCAGCAAACTACGGGGGGACAACTACGAGCAGTACTTC. This chain links TRBV10-3 with TRBJ2-7, with D possibly matching TRBD2 (7 bases). Germline V lookup: CDR1 ENHRY, CDR2 SYGVKD. Trimming took 10 bases from V and 3 from J, leaving 22 bases between them. This CDR3 contains 15 residues.

This clonotype came up a few times. V usage is TRBV5-1 and J usage is TRBJ2-7; 10 bases match TRBD1. CDR1 and CDR2 (germline): SGHRS, YFSETQ. The trim removed 4 bases at V and 3 bases at J, leaving 7 bases unmatched. The length of the CDR3 is 15 residues. CDR3 coding DNA: TGCGCCAGCAGCCTAATCCGGGACAGGGGCTACGAGCAGTACTTC. Its protein product is CASSLIRDRGYEQYF.

There are many counts of this clonotype. This chain joins TRBV7-8 and TRBJ1-1, with D uncertain. The CDR3 is 14 amino acids. V was shortened by 1 base and J by 3 bases, with 9 bases between the two germline ends. Germline V gene sequence: CDR1 SGHVS, CDR2 FQNEAQ. CDR3 sequence (DNA): TGTGCCAGCAGCTTAGATATGGCTCACACTGAAGCTTTCTTT. Translated, it gives CASSLDMAHTEAFF. Based on the CDR3 plus reference TRBV7-8 and TRBJ1-1, the full variable domain is GAGVSQSPRYKVAKRGQDVALRCDPISGHVSLFWYQQALGQGPEFLTYFQNEAQLDKSGLPSDRFFAERPEGSVSTLKIQRTQQEDSAVYLCASSLDMAHTEAFFGQGTRLTVV.

As for this clonotype: One junction end disagrees with the germline gene, perhaps due to a read error. V is TRBV12-3 or TRBV12-4 and J is TRBJ2-2; D is possibly TRBD1 (6 bases). CDR3 length equals 15 residues. CDR3 residues: CAGSPGVGGTGELFF. The CDR3 DNA is TGTGCCGGCAGTCCAGGGGTCGGCGGCACCGGGGAGCTGTTTTTT.

The chain employs TRBV5-1 and TRBJ1-1, with TRBD1 identical over 10 bases. Germline-derived CDR1 and CDR2 are SGHRS and YFSETQ. The V and J ends lost 9 bases and 4 bases, in that order; junction bases with no gene match: 9. The CDR3 loop spans 14 amino acids. This chain's CDR3 is CATGTGERGTEAFF. The CDR3 DNA follows: TGCGCCACCGGGACAGGGGAGAGGGGCACTGAAGCTTTCTTT.

This clonotype was counted at least ten times. V gene TRBV24-1 combines with J gene TRBJ1-4; D ambiguous. This CDR3 comprises 13 residues. Germline CDR1 KGHDR, CDR2 SFDVKD. V lost 7 bases and J 3 bases, leaving 8 bases between the germline ends. The CDR3 nucleotides read TGTGCCACCAGGAGAGGACCTAATGAAAAACTGTTTTTT. Translated: CATRRGPNEKLFF.

The V gene is TRBV7-2, the J gene TRBJ1-1; a weak D match, TRBD1 (5 bases). Germline CDR1 SGHTA, CDR2 FQGNSA. The CDR3 is made up of 12 amino acids. Trimming pared 2 bases from V and 14 bases from J, leaving 15 bases between. The CDR3, as DNA: TGTGCCAGCAGCTTATGGCCAGGGATCGCCTTCTTT. The encoded protein is CASSLWPGIAFF.

This clonotype was seen a handful of times. Mismatch with germline at one junction end may stem from a read error. This rearrangement joins TRBV10-3 to TRBJ1-4; no reliable D call. Germline V gives CDR1 ENHRY, CDR2 SYGVKD. The CDR3 consists of 13 residues. The CDR3 reads CASSLQLNEKLFF. The CDR3 region has the DNA TGTGCCAGCAGTTTGCAGCTTAATGAAAAACTGTTTTTT.

The CDR3 sequence is CASSPIAGGDRETQYF. DNA for the CDR3: TGTGCCAGCAGCCCCATCGCGGGGGGCGACCGAGAGACCCAGTACTTC. The V gene is TRBV7-8, the J gene TRBJ2-5; 8 bases align to TRBD2. The germline V gene encodes CDR1 SGHVS and CDR2 FQNEAQ. Trimming cost V 5 bases and J 4 bases; bases outside gene matches: 12. This CDR3 is built from 16 residues.

The CDR3 here is CASSKRTGGIGGELFF. For the CDR3, the DNA is TGTGCCAGCAGTAAACGGACAGGGGGAATCGGCGGGGAGCTGTTTTTT. This sequence joins TRBV2 and TRBJ2-2, with 10 nucleotides matching TRBD1. This CDR3 contains 16 residues. V shed 5 bases, J shed 7 bases, and the junction held 10 bases outside the gene matches. CDR1 is SNHLY, CDR2 FYNNEI, per germline.

The chain employs TRBV29-1 and TRBJ1-5, with TRBD1 matching over 7 bases. Trimming removed 8 bases from V and 7 bases from J; junction bases left unmatched: 5. CDR1 and CDR2 from the germline V gene are SQVTM and ANQGSEA. There are 11 residues in the CDR3. CDR3 loop: CSRDRAQPQHF. DNA for the CDR3: TGCAGCCGCGACAGGGCCCAGCCCCAGCATTTT.

The chain links TRBV6-2 or TRBV6-3 to TRBJ2-7; 7 bases fit TRBD1. V shed 5 bases and J 2 bases; nucleotides not matched to a gene: 9. Germline V lookup: CDR1 MNHEY, CDR2 SVGEGT. CDR3 length equals 15 residues. CDR3 sequence reads: CASSLWSGTAYEQYF. The CDR3 nucleotides are TGTGCCAGCAGTCTCTGGTCCGGGACAGCCTACGAGCAGTACTTC.